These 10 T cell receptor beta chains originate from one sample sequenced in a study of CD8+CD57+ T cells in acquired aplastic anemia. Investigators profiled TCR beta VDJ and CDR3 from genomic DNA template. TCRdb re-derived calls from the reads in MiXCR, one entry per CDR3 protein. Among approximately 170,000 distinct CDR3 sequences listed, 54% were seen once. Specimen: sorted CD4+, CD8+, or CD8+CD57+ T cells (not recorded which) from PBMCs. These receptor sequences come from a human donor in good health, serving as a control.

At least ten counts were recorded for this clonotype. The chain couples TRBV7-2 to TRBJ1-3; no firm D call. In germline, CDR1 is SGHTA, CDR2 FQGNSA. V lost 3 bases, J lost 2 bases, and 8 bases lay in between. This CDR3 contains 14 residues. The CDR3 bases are TGTGCCAGCAGCTTTTGGGGTGCTGGAAACACCATATATTTT. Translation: CASSFWGAGNTIYF.

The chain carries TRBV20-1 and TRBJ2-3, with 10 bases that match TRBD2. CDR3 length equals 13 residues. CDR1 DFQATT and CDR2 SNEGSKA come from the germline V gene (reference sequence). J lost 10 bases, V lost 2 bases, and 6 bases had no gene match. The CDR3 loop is CSARLAGAESQYF. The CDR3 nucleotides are TGCAGTGCTAGACTAGCGGGGGCAGAGTCGCAGTATTTT.

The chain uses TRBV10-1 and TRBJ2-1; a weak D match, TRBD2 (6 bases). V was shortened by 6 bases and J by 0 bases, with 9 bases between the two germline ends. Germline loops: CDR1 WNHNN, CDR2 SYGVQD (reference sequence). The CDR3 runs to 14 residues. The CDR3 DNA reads TGCGCCAGCAGGAACGGGAGCTCCTACAATGAGCAGTTCTTC. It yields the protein CASRNGSSYNEQFF.

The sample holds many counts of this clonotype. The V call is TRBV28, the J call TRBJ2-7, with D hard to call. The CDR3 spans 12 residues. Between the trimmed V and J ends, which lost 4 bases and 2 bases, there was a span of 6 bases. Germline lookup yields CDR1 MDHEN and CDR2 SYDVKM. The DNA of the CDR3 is TGTGCCAGCAGTTACACAGCCTACGAGCAGTACTTC. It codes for CASSYTAYEQYF. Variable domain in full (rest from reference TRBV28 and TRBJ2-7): DVKVTQSSRYLVKRTGEKVFLECVQDMDHENMFWYRQDPGLGLRLIYFSYDVKMKEKGDIPEGYSVSREKKERFSLILESASTNQTSMYLCASSYTAYEQYFGPGTRLTVT.

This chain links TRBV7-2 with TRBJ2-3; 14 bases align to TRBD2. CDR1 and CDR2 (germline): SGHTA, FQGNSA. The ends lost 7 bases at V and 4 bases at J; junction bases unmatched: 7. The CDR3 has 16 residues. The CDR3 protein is CASTPPGLAGADTQYF. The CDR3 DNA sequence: TGTGCCAGCACGCCTCCGGGACTAGCGGGGGCAGATACGCAGTATTTT.

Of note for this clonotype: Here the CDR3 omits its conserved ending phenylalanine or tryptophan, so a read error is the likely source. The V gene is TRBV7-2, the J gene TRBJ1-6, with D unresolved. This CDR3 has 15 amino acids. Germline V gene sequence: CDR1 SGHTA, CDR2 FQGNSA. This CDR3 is CASSLLGPYNSPLHS. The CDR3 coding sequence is TGTGCCAGCAGCTTACTTGGTCCCTATAATTCGCCCCTCCACTCT.

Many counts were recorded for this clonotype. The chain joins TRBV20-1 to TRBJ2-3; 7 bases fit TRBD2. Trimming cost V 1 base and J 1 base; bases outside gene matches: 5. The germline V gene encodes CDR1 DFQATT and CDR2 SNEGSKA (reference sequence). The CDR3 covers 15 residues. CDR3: CSARASSGGTDTQYF. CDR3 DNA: TGCAGTGCTAGAGCTTCCAGCGGGGGCACAGATACGCAGTATTTT.

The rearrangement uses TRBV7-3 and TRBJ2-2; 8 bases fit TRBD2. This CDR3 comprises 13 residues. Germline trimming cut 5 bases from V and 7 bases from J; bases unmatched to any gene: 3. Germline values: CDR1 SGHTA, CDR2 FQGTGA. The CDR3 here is CASSQGTSGELFF. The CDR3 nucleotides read TGTGCCAGCAGCCAAGGGACTAGCGGGGAGCTGTTTTTT.

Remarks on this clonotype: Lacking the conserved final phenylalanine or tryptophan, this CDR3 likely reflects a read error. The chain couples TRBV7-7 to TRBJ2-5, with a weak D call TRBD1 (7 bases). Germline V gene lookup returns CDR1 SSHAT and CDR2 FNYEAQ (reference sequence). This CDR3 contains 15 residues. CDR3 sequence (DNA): TGTGCTAGCAGCTTAGGGGGGACAGATCAAGAGACCCAGTACGTC. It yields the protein CASSLGGTDQETQYV.

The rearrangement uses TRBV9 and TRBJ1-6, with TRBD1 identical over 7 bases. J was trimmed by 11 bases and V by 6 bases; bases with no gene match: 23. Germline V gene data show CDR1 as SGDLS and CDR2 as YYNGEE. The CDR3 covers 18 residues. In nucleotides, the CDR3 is TGTGCCAGCACCGGAGGGAAAGGTAGGGGGCGAACTACTCCACCCCTCCACTTT. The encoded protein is CASTGGKGRGRTTPPLHF.